This entry lists 24 T cell receptor beta chains sequenced from one sample in a study of identifying expanded T cells in peripheral blood. Measured with immunoSEQ multiplex PCR; TCRdb has only the in-frame clones, and not every one. The table lists approximately 79,000 clones, roughly 90% of them singletons. Sequences were obtained from blood. The receptors shown here come from a person aged 18 to 70 in good health.

A single count supports this clone. Written as DNA, the CDR3 is TGCGCCAGCAGCCAAGATAGGAGGGGGACCCAGTACTTC. Its protein is CASSQDRRGTQYF. This chain connects TRBV4-1 to TRBJ2-5; perhaps TRBD2 as D (6 bases). V was clipped by 0 bases and J by 7 bases, with 9 bases between them. The germline V gene encodes CDR1 MGHRA and CDR2 YSYEKL. This CDR3 comprises 13 residues.

The V call is TRBV27, the J call TRBJ2-5; TRBD1 or TRBD2 may be the D gene (5 bases each). In germline, CDR1 is MNHEY, CDR2 SMNVEV (reference sequence). The V end was cut by 3 bases, the J end by 2 bases, with 16 bases between. This CDR3 has 16 amino acids. The CDR3 loop is CASSFGVGQGQETQYF. The CDR3 DNA reads TGTGCCAGCAGTTTCGGGGTAGGGCAGGGTCAAGAGACCCAGTACTTC.

This clone has only one observation. V usage is TRBV14 and J usage is TRBJ2-1; D is tentatively TRBD1 or TRBD2 (6 bases each). V was clipped by 3 bases and J by 4 bases, with 16 bases between them. Per germline, CDR1 SGHDN and CDR2 FVKESK. The CDR3 runs to 16 residues. The CDR3 sequence: CASSQLGGGEYNEQFF. CDR3 coding DNA: TGTGCCAGCAGCCAGTTAGGGGGAGGAGAGTACAATGAGCAGTTCTTC.

This chain uses TRBV27 with TRBJ2-7; D is possibly TRBD1 (5 bases). This CDR3 has 13 residues. The V gene lost 4 bases and the J gene lost 6 bases, with 13 bases spanning the gap. Germline V gene data show CDR1 as MNHEY and CDR2 as SMNVEV (reference sequence). The CDR3 nucleotides are TGTGCCAGCAGTTGGAGTCAGGGTTTCGAGCAGTACTTC. Protein sequence: CASSWSQGFEQYF.

The V call is TRBV9, the J call TRBJ2-7; 8 positions match TRBD1. The CDR3 consists of 16 residues. V shed 2 bases and J 3 bases; nucleotides not matched to a gene: 10. Germline V lookup: CDR1 SGDLS, CDR2 YYNGEE. The CDR3 loop reads CASSVSGQGPSYEQYF. CDR3 DNA: TGTGCCAGCAGCGTTTCCGGACAGGGTCCGAGCTACGAGCAGTACTTC.

The rearrangement links TRBV21-1 to TRBJ2-7; the table's TRBD2 call for D was not verified on the DNA. TRBV21-1 is flagged as a pseudogene. The CDR3 has 18 amino acids. CDR3 in amino acids: CASSTSSPTSGKTYEQYF. CDR3 bases: TGTGCCAGCAGCACAAGTAGCCCCACTAGCGGGAAGACCTACGAGCAGTACTTC.

The chain uses TRBV12-5 and TRBJ2-5; no firm D call. In germline, CDR1 is LGHNT, CDR2 FRNRAP. V was shortened by 7 bases and J by 6 bases, with 15 bases between the two germline ends. CDR3 length: 13 residues. CDR3: CASAPIGVQTQYF. The CDR3 coding sequence is TGTGCTAGTGCTCCTATCGGCGTGCAGACCCAGTACTTC.

The rearrangement joins TRBV29-1 to TRBJ2-5; 9 bases fit TRBD1. V lost 7 bases to trimming and J lost 5 bases; unmatched junction nucleotides: 5. Germline CDR1 reads SQVTM; CDR2 reads ANQGSEA. This CDR3 is 12 amino acids long. The CDR3 region has the DNA TGCAGCGCCGGGACAGGGTCTGAGACCCAGTACTTC. Protein sequence: CSAGTGSETQYF. The variable domain in full, completed from reference TRBV29-1 and TRBJ2-5, reads SAVISQKPSRDICQRGTSLTIQCQVDSQVTMMFWYRQQPGQSLTLIATANQGSEATYESGFVIDKFPISRPNLTFSTLTVSNMSPEDSSIYLCSAGTGSETQYFGPGTRLLVL.

The CDR3 DNA follows: TGCAGCGTGGGGCCCGAATCTAGCACAGATACGCAGTATTTT. Residues: CSVGPESSTDTQYF. The chain combines TRBV29-1 with TRBJ2-3; D might be TRBD1 (5 bases). V lost 6 bases, J lost 0 bases, and 13 bases lay in between. The CDR3 totals 14 residues. Germline-derived CDR1 and CDR2 are SQVTM and ANQGSEA.

This chain links TRBV7-2 with TRBJ2-2; TRBD2 aligns across 10 bases. Germline lookup yields CDR1 SGHTA and CDR2 FQGNSA. CDR3 length equals 16 residues. J lost 7 bases, V lost 5 bases, and 10 bases had no gene match. CDR3 loop: CASSMYLAGVNGELFF. CDR3 in DNA: TGTGCCAGCAGCATGTACCTAGCGGGAGTGAACGGGGAGCTGTTTTTT.

This chain links TRBV5-8 with TRBJ2-3; the D gene is possibly TRBD2 (7 bases). This CDR3 has 17 amino acids. Germline-derived CDR1 and CDR2 are SGHTS and YDEGEE. V lost 0 bases, J lost 2 bases, and 16 bases lay in between. CDR3 protein: CASSLARAGTYTDTQYF. In nucleotides, the CDR3 is TGTGCCAGCAGCTTGGCCCGAGCGGGGACATACACAGATACGCAGTATTTT.

The chain has TRBV28 and TRBJ1-4, with D unclear. Trimming shortened V by 3 bases and J by 8 bases, and 10 bases separated the two germline ends. The CDR3 runs 13 residues. Germline V gene data show CDR1 as MDHEN and CDR2 as SYDVKM. This CDR3 is CASSLGVKEKLFF. DNA of the CDR3: TGTGCCAGCAGTTTGGGCGTAAAAGAAAAACTGTTTTTT.

This clone was detected once. V and J are TRBV28 and TRBJ1-1; D perhaps matches TRBD1 (6 bases). V was clipped by 2 bases and J by 9 bases, with 16 bases between them. This CDR3 spans 14 amino acids. Germline values: CDR1 MDHEN, CDR2 SYDVKM. The CDR3 DNA reads TGTGCCAGCAGTTTAGAGGTGGAGGGGGGAAAAGCTTTCTTT. Translation: CASSLEVEGGKAFF.

The chain links TRBV19 to TRBJ2-1; perhaps D is TRBD1 or TRBD2 (5 bases each). CDR3 length: 15 residues. V was shortened by 3 bases and J by 0 bases, with 9 bases between the two germline ends. The germline gives CDR1 LNHDA, CDR2 SQIVND (reference sequence). CDR3 coding DNA: TGTGCCAGTAGTATCAAGGGGACCTCCTACAATGAGCAGTTCTTC. This gives the protein CASSIKGTSYNEQFF.

CDR3 bases: TGTGCCAGCAGCTTAGGGGACACTCGCACAGATACGCAGTATTTT. Translating gives CASSLGDTRTDTQYF. The chain combines TRBV7-9 with TRBJ2-3; tentatively, D is TRBD1 (6 bases). Trimming left V 1 base short and J 1 base short, with 9 bases between. This CDR3 is built from 15 residues. Germline V CDR1 and CDR2: SEHNR, FQNEAQ (reference sequence). The whole variable domain, remainder taken from reference TRBV7-9 and TRBJ2-3, is DTGVSQNPRHKITKRGQNVTFRCDPISEHNRLYWYRQTLGQGPEFLTYFQNEAQLEKSRLLSDRFSAERPKGSFSTLEIQRTEQGDSAMYLCASSLGDTRTDTQYFGPGTRLTVL.

The J gene is TRBJ1-2, the V gene TRBV9, with D hard to call. CDR1 SGDLS and CDR2 YYNGEE come from the germline V gene. The CDR3 spans 14 residues. The V end was cut by 0 bases, the J end by 4 bases, with 10 bases between. Written as DNA, the CDR3 is TGTGCCAGCAGCGTAGAAGAATTCCCCTATGGCTACACCTTC. It is translated as CASSVEEFPYGYTF.

The V and J genes are TRBV18 and TRBJ1-3, with D possibly TRBD1 on 5 matching bases. This CDR3 has 16 amino acids. CDR1 is KGHSH and CDR2 is LQKENI in the germline V gene. Deletions cut 3 bases from V and 0 bases from J, with 12 bases between. The CDR3 DNA is TGTGCCAGCTCACCCAGCCAGGGCCGCTCTGGAAACACCATATATTTT. Translating gives CASSPSQGRSGNTIYF. Based on the CDR3 plus reference TRBV18 and TRBJ1-3, the full variable domain is NAGVMQNPRHLVRRRGQEARLRCSPMKGHSHVYWYRQLPEEGLKFMVYLQKENIIDESGMPKERFSAEFPKEGPSILRIQQVVRGDSAAYFCASSPSQGRSGNTIYFGEGSWLTVV.

The chain uses TRBV7-9 and TRBJ1-4; the D gene is possibly TRBD1 (6 bases). Trimming left V 5 bases short and J 14 bases short, with 21 bases between. Germline V lookup: CDR1 SEHNR, CDR2 FQNEAQ (reference sequence). The CDR3 consists of 14 residues. This chain's CDR3 is CASSPDRQVEGLFF. CDR3 sequence (DNA): TGTGCCAGCAGCCCCGATCGACAGGTTGAAGGGCTGTTTTTT.

This chain uses TRBV30 with TRBJ1-2; D gene unclear. The CDR3 contains 17 residues. The germline V and J ends were trimmed by 0 bases and 5 bases, with 22 bases remaining between them. The germline V gene encodes CDR1 GTSNPN and CDR2 SVGIG (reference sequence). The CDR3 is CAWSVHTVFGGRYGYTF. The CDR3 DNA is TGTGCCTGGAGTGTACATACGGTCTTTGGAGGGAGGTATGGCTACACCTTC.

CDR3 DNA sequence: TGTGCCAGTACGGCGGGCGACACAGATACGCAGTATTTT. Its protein product is CASTAGDTDTQYF. The chain recombines TRBV19 with TRBJ2-3; the D gene is possibly TRBD2 (5 bases). V was pared by 7 bases and J by 2 bases, with 10 bases between. The germline V gene has CDR1 LNHDA and CDR2 SQIVND (reference sequence). CDR3 length equals 13 residues.

V and J are TRBV14 and TRBJ1-1; D gene unclear. Germline V CDR1 and CDR2: SGHDN, FVKESK. V was pared by 1 base and J by 7 bases, with 7 bases between. This CDR3 region has 12 residues. The CDR3 loop is CASSQGFSEAFF. CDR3 DNA: TGTGCCAGCAGCCAAGGTTTCAGTGAAGCTTTCTTT.

J is TRBJ1-5 and V is TRBV27; D is undetermined. V was shortened by 4 bases and J by 7 bases, with 8 bases between the two germline ends. This CDR3 has 12 amino acids. CDR1 is MNHEY and CDR2 is SMNVEV in the germline V gene (reference sequence). The CDR3, as DNA: TGTGCCAGCAGTTCGGGGATCCAGCCCCAGCATTTT. This codes for CASSSGIQPQHF.

V usage is TRBV11-2 and J usage is TRBJ2-3, with D possibly being TRBD2 (6 bases). Trimming pared 8 bases from V and 5 bases from J, leaving 17 bases between. Germline values: CDR1 SGHAT, CDR2 FQNNGV. The CDR3 totals 14 residues. DNA of the CDR3: TGTGCCAGCCGAGTTGAGGGGCGGGAAGATACGCAGTATTTT. It yields the protein CASRVEGREDTQYF.

The chain joins TRBV19 to TRBJ2-3; D gene unclear. The CDR3 loop spans 12 amino acids. Trimming stripped 10 bases from V and 4 bases from J, with 12 bases between. CDR1 is LNHDA and CDR2 is SQIVND in the germline V gene (reference sequence). The CDR3 nucleotides read TGTGCCACCCTAAGTACACCAGATACGCAGTATTTT. This encodes CATLSTPDTQYF.